The 2 T cell receptor beta chains reported below all come from one sample, sequenced in a study of immune evolution from preneoplasia to lung adenocarcinoma. Profiled with immunoSEQ multiplex PCR; TCRdb holds only in-frame clones, not every one. The sample lists over 4,000 clones, 88% occurring once. Material for sequencing was FFPE invasive lung adenocarcinoma tissue. These receptors all come from a person between 50 and 60 years old with lung adenocarcinoma.

The chain is built from TRBV7-9 and TRBJ2-5; weak D call: TRBD2 (6 bases). Trimming removed 5 bases from V and 4 bases from J, with 14 bases in between. Germline CDR1 and CDR2: SEHNR and FQNEAQ (reference sequence). The CDR3 sequence is 14 residues long. The CDR3 DNA sequence: TGTGCCAGCAGCCAAACGGAGGGCGGAGAGACCCAGTACTTC. Amino acid sequence: CASSQTEGGETQYF.

The chain couples TRBV5-6 to TRBJ2-5, with 16 bases identical to TRBD2. The CDR3 runs to 19 residues. Germline V gives CDR1 SGHDT, CDR2 YYEEEE. The ends lost 4 bases at V and 5 bases at J; junction bases unmatched: 14. The CDR3 nucleotides read TGTGCCAGCAGCCCCCCTTCCGGGACTAGCGGGAGGGCCAGGGAGACCCAGTACTTC. It codes for CASSPPSGTSGRARETQYF.